The 27 T cell receptor beta chains below all came from one sample that was sequenced in a study of graft-versus-host responses after intestinal transplantation. Clones were read by immunoSEQ multiplex PCR, and TCRdb kept only the in-frame ones, dropping some. Of about 50,000 clones in the sample, 85% to 95% were seen once. The antigens these receptors bind are not known. Sample: unstimulated CD4+ T cells sorted from spleen or lymph node cells, taken before transplant. The receptors here all came from a human donor who was the organ donor for an intestinal transplant.

The V call is TRBV9, the J call TRBJ1-2; 8 nucleotides line up with TRBD1. CDR3 length: 15 amino acids. V was clipped by 5 bases and J by 5 bases; unmatched bases: 11. Germline CDR1 is SGDLS and CDR2 is YYNGEE. DNA of the CDR3: TGTGCCAGCAGACAAAACAGGGGGAGATGGTATGGCTACACCTTC. This gives the protein CASRQNRGRWYGYTF. Using reference TRBV9 and TRBJ1-2 for the parts outside the CDR3, the full variable domain is DSGVTQTPKHLITATGQRVTLRCSPRSGDLSVYWYQQSLDQGLQFLIQYYNGEERAKGNILERFSAQQFPDLHSELNLSSLELGDSALYFCASRQNRGRWYGYTFGSGTRLTVV.

The genes are TRBV23-1 and TRBJ2-7; 7 bases line up with TRBD1. TRBV23-1 belongs to the ORF category, with a function that is uncertain. The CDR3 is 16 residues long. J was trimmed by 0 bases and V by 2 bases; bases with no gene match: 7. CDR3 in DNA: TGCGCCAGCAGTCAAGATCAGGACAGGAGCTCCTACGAGCAGTACTTC. It codes for CASSQDQDRSSYEQYF.

This rearrangement joins TRBV4-3 to TRBJ1-1; the D is unclear. This CDR3 region has 14 residues. Germline-derived CDR1 and CDR2 are LGHNA and YSLEER. V was shortened by 0 bases and J by 1 base, with 6 bases between the two germline ends. CDR3 sequence: CASSQEDRNTEAFF. The CDR3 nucleotides read TGCGCCAGCAGCCAAGAAGATAGGAACACTGAAGCTTTCTTT.

Only a few counts were recorded for this clone. This chain connects TRBV5-6 to TRBJ2-7; unclear D gene. V was trimmed by 1 base and J by 2 bases, leaving 10 bases between them. Germline-derived CDR1 and CDR2 are SGHDT and YYEEEE. This CDR3 has 14 amino acids. CDR3 protein: CASSLFGYPYEQYF. The CDR3 nucleotides are TGTGCCAGCAGCTTGTTTGGCTACCCCTACGAGCAGTACTTC.

The chain is built from TRBV27 and TRBJ1-5; 9 bases align to TRBD1. The CDR3 totals 14 residues. Germline V gives CDR1 MNHEY, CDR2 SMNVEV (reference sequence). J gave up 5 bases and V 5 bases, and 4 bases lay outside the gene matches. CDR3 coding DNA: TGTGCCAGCAGTACCACAGGGGGCGATCAGCCCCAGCATTTT. Translating it yields CASSTTGGDQPQHF.

V and J are TRBV27 and TRBJ2-7, with no clear D. The CDR3 consists of 12 residues. The V end lost 4 bases, the J end lost 3 bases, and 7 bases lay between the germline ends. Germline CDR1 is MNHEY and CDR2 is SMNVEV (reference sequence). CDR3 amino acids: CASSSDGYEQYF. The CDR3 DNA sequence: TGTGCCAGCAGTTCGGACGGCTACGAGCAGTACTTC.

The chain combines TRBV11-2 with TRBJ2-2; D not certain. CDR3 size: 16 residues. The ends were cut back, 2 bases at V and 1 base at J, with 11 bases in the middle. Germline lookup yields CDR1 SGHAT and CDR2 FQNNGV. The CDR3 region is CASSLYEGGNTGELFF. The CDR3 bases are TGTGCCAGCAGCTTATATGAAGGCGGGAACACCGGGGAGCTGTTTTTT. Full variable domain (remainder filled in from reference TRBV11-2 and TRBJ2-2): EAGVAQSPRYKIIEKRQSVAFWCNPISGHATLYWYQQILGQGPKLLIQFQNNGVVDDSQLPKDRFSAERLKGVDSTLKIQPAKLEDSAVYLCASSLYEGGNTGELFFGEGSRLTVL.

In this sample, this clone turned up a few times. The CDR3 is CASSPRLAGAHNEQFF. Here the CDR3 DNA reads TGTGCCAGCAGCCCCCGACTAGCGGGAGCACACAATGAGCAGTTCTTC. The chain links TRBV7-3 to TRBJ2-1, with TRBD2 identical over 12 bases. Looked up from germline, CDR1 is SGHTA and CDR2 is FQGTGA. With 5 bases clipped from V and 5 bases from J, the junction kept 7 bases outside the gene matches. This CDR3 has 16 residues.

The chain carries TRBV5-1 and TRBJ2-7; 9 bases are a match to TRBD2. The CDR3 contains 15 residues. V shed 1 base and J 2 bases; nucleotides not matched to a gene: 4. Germline V CDR1 and CDR2: SGHRS, YFSETQ. The CDR3 loop is CASSLRGGRAYEQYF. DNA for the CDR3: TGCGCCAGCAGCTTGAGAGGCGGGAGGGCCTACGAGCAGTACTTC.

The chain links TRBV27 to TRBJ2-7; no clear D. Trimming removed 4 bases from V and 6 bases from J, with 13 bases in between. CDR3 size: 13 residues. The V gene's germline CDR1 is MNHEY and CDR2 SMNVEV (reference sequence). For the CDR3, the DNA is TGTGCCAGCAGTTCGGCTCGTGGTGGCGAGCAGTACTTC. Its translation is CASSSARGGEQYF.

V gene TRBV13 combines with J gene TRBJ2-1, with a weak D call TRBD2 (6 bases). The germline CDR1 and CDR2 sequences are PRHDT and FYEKMQ (reference sequence). V lost 0 bases, J lost 7 bases, and 13 bases lay in between. CDR3 size: 15 residues. The CDR3 DNA is TGTGCCAGCAGCTTAGGGGCCTCGACTAGGAATGAGCAGTTCTTC. It yields the protein CASSLGASTRNEQFF.

This clone was detected only once. CDR3 DNA: TGTGCCAGCAGCTTGACAGGGGTGAACACTGAAGCTTTCTTT. This translates into CASSLTGVNTEAFF. This chain joins TRBV7-2 and TRBJ1-1; the match to TRBD1 covers 8 bases. There are 14 residues in the CDR3. The trim removed 3 bases at V and 0 bases at J, leaving 0 bases unmatched. CDR1 is SGHTA and CDR2 is FQGNSA in the germline V gene.

The rearrangement joins TRBV15 to TRBJ1-1; D is uncertain. CDR1 is LNHNV and CDR2 is YYDKDF in the germline V gene (reference sequence). V dropped 2 bases and J dropped 0 bases, with 4 bases sitting between them. This CDR3 comprises 13 residues. The CDR3 loop is CATSRHMNTEAFF. The CDR3 nucleotides are TGTGCCACCAGCAGACACATGAACACTGAAGCTTTCTTT.

This clone was counted a few times. The chain employs TRBV6-4 and TRBJ2-1; 9 nucleotides align to TRBD2. Germline V gene sequence: CDR1 MRHNA, CDR2 SNTAGT. The CDR3 consists of 14 residues. Unmatched junction bases numbered 3, after V lost 5 bases and J lost 4 bases. CDR3 sequence (DNA): TGTGCCAGCAGTATAGCGGGGGAGTACAATGAGCAGTTCTTC. Amino acid sequence: CASSIAGEYNEQFF.

This chain joins TRBV29-1 and TRBJ2-5, with 9 bases identical to TRBD2. Germline CDR1 is SQVTM and CDR2 is ANQGSEA. The CDR3 loop spans 12 amino acids. Germline trimming cut 7 bases from V and 4 bases from J; bases unmatched to any gene: 4. The CDR3 loop is CSALLAGETQYF. CDR3 bases: TGCAGCGCCTTACTAGCGGGAGAGACCCAGTACTTC.

This chain joins TRBV6-6 and TRBJ1-4, with 8 bases aligning to TRBD1. CDR1 is MNHNY and CDR2 is SVGAGI in the germline V gene (reference sequence). The CDR3 sequence is 14 residues long. Unmatched junction bases numbered 7, after V lost 6 bases and J lost 7 bases. The CDR3 sequence: CASRSQGAGEKLFF. CDR3 nucleotides: TGTGCCAGCAGATCGCAGGGGGCGGGTGAAAAACTGTTTTTT.

The V gene is TRBV10-3, the J gene TRBJ2-2, with TRBD2 matching 12 bases. Per germline, CDR1 ENHRY and CDR2 SYGVKD. After removal of 6 bases from V and 5 bases from J, the junction contained 4 bases not matched to a gene. The CDR3 has 15 amino acids. In DNA form, the CDR3 reads TGTGCCATCAGCCGACTAGCGGGAGCTACCGGGGAGCTGTTTTTT. This translates into CAISRLAGATGELFF.

The chain joins TRBV7-9 to TRBJ1-6; 7 bases fit TRBD1. Germline lookup yields CDR1 SEHNR and CDR2 FQNEAQ (reference sequence). V gave up 5 bases and J gave up 10 bases; unmatched junction bases: 8. CDR3 size: 14 residues. This CDR3 is CASSGTGVRSPLHF. In DNA form, the CDR3 reads TGTGCCAGCAGCGGAACAGGGGTACGGTCACCCCTCCACTTT.

For this clone: This specimen includes other DNA sequences encoding the same CDR3. The chain employs TRBV5-4 and TRBJ2-5; TRBD2 agrees at 10 bases. Germline assignment: CDR1 SGHNT and CDR2 YYREEE (reference sequence). V lost 1 base and J lost 5; bases outside the gene matches: 2. The CDR3 covers 14 residues. The CDR3 nucleotides read TGTGCCAGCAGCTTGCTAGCGGGAGCTGAGACCCAGTACTTC. This translates into CASSLLAGAETQYF.

This chain connects TRBV30 to TRBJ1-5, with a possible D match to TRBD1 (5 bases). CDR3 length: 12 amino acids. Trimming removed 4 bases at V and 6 bases at J, with 10 bases between. CDR1 and CDR2 from the germline V gene are GTSNPN and SVGIG (reference sequence). CDR3 region: CAWTPRVQPQHF. The DNA for the CDR3 is TGTGCCTGGACCCCCAGGGTTCAGCCCCAGCATTTT.

This clone was detected once. V is TRBV30 and J is TRBJ1-3, with TRBD1 matching 7 bases. CDR1 and CDR2 (germline): GTSNPN, SVGIG (reference sequence). The CDR3 sequence is 17 residues long. The ends lost 5 bases at V and 0 bases at J; junction bases unmatched: 13. The CDR3 loop is CAWQDRDHDHSGNTIYF. The DNA for the CDR3 is TGTGCCTGGCAAGACAGGGACCATGACCACTCTGGAAACACCATATATTTT. The full variable domain, completed using reference TRBV30 and TRBJ1-3, is SQTIHQWPATLVQPVGSPLSLECTVEGTSNPNLYWYRQAAGRGLQLLFYSVGIGQISSEVPQNLSASRPQDRQFILSSKKLLLSDSGFYLCAWQDRDHDHSGNTIYFGEGSWLTVV.

This chain uses TRBV5-4 with TRBJ2-3, with D tentatively TRBD2 (6 bases). The CDR3 spans 14 residues. Germline lookup yields CDR1 SGHNT and CDR2 YYREEE (reference sequence). Trimming stripped 1 base from V and 3 bases from J, with 9 bases between. The CDR3 DNA follows: TGTGCCAGCAGCTTGAGTGCGGGAACAGATACGCAGTATTTT. Amino acid sequence: CASSLSAGTDTQYF.

This chain joins TRBV28 and TRBJ2-7; D is unresolved. In germline, CDR1 is MDHEN, CDR2 SYDVKM. The V end was cut by 4 bases, the J end by 1 base, with 2 bases between. The CDR3 length is 11 residues. CDR3 protein: CASSWSYEQYF. CDR3 DNA: TGTGCCAGCAGTTGGTCCTACGAGCAGTACTTC. Together with reference TRBV28 and TRBJ2-7, the CDR3 gives the full variable domain: DVKVTQSSRYLVKRTGEKVFLECVQDMDHENMFWYRQDPGLGLRLIYFSYDVKMKEKGDIPEGYSVSREKKERFSLILESASTNQTSMYLCASSWSYEQYFGPGTRLTVT.

The CDR3 loop is CASSPQAGGVDTQYF. For the CDR3, the DNA is TGTGCCAGCAGCCCTCAAGCGGGAGGGGTAGATACGCAGTATTTT. The chain employs TRBV7-3 and TRBJ2-3, with TRBD2 matching 10 bases. Germline V CDR1 and CDR2: SGHTA, FQGTGA. Unmatched junction bases numbered 7, after V lost 5 bases and J lost 5 bases. This CDR3 has 15 residues.

The chain joins TRBV30 to TRBJ2-5; maybe TRBD2 (7 bases). Germline CDR1 is GTSNPN and CDR2 is SVGIG (reference sequence). The V end was cut by 4 bases, the J end by 1 base, with 13 bases between. The CDR3 loop spans 14 amino acids. CDR3 nucleotides: TGTGCCTGGAAGGGGGAGGGCCGCCAAGAGACCCAGTACTTC. Translation gives CAWKGEGRQETQYF.

V gene TRBV7-3 combines with J gene TRBJ2-3; D is unresolved. The CDR3 sequence is 14 residues long. Trimming removed 2 bases from V and 0 bases from J, with 6 bases in between. CDR1 and CDR2 from the germline V gene are SGHTA and FQGTGA. CDR3 loop: CASSLDWSTDTQYF. DNA of the CDR3: TGTGCCAGCAGCTTAGACTGGAGCACAGATACGCAGTATTTT.

This sequence joins TRBV18 and TRBJ1-5; 10 bases fit TRBD1. The V gene's germline CDR1 is KGHSH and CDR2 LQKENI. J lost 9 bases, V lost 3 bases, and 2 bases had no gene match. The CDR3 contains 13 residues. CDR3 in amino acids: CASSPGQGRPQHF. DNA of the CDR3: TGTGCCAGCTCACCGGGACAGGGGAGGCCCCAGCATTTT. The entire variable domain, with the rest obtained from reference TRBV18 and TRBJ1-5, is as follows: NAGVMQNPRHLVRRRGQEARLRCSPMKGHSHVYWYRQLPEEGLKFMVYLQKENIIDESGMPKERFSAEFPKEGPSILRIQQVVRGDSAAYFCASSPGQGRPQHFGDGTRLSIL.